This T cell receptor beta chain was captured by sequencing in a study of beta chain features in type 1 diabetes. Study results and caveats: Type 1 diabetes patients had fewer VDJ junction insertions and more deletions. Researchers reported that naive, central memory and Treg TCRB repertoires appeared more similar in patients than in healthy donors. When Type 1 diabetes patients were examined, their TCRB CDR3s proved moderately but significantly shorter in all four CD4+ subsets.

With respect to this clone: The antigen remains undetermined.

V was cut by 0 bases and J by 15 bases, with 15 bases left in between. The CDR3 runs 13 residues. Per the germline V gene, CDR1 is MNHEY and CDR2 is SVGAGI. CD45RO/CCR7/CD25/CD127/CD95/CD27 separated CD4+ naive, central memory, regulatory and stem cell-like memory cells by sorting. Over 95% purity was reached by all sorted populations. What was sequenced were expressed TCRB transcripts, since all of the isolated RNA had been reverse transcribed. Only in-frame clones appear in the TCRdb table, and some are missing; sequencing was by immunoSEQ multiplex PCR. The sample records around 280,000 clones, approximately 16% being singletons.

The sequence derives from a man younger than 35 with type 1 diabetes. The chain joins TRBV6-5 to TRBJ2-1; possibly TRBD2 for D (5 bases). Sequenced material: naive CD4+ T cells from blood. CDR3 coding DNA: TGTGCCAGCAGTTACTCGAGGGATTCCCGGGGGTTCTTC. Its protein is CASSYSRDSRGFF.